Listed here are 11 T cell receptor beta chains from one sample, sequenced in a study of spatial heterogeneity in lung cancer. TCRdb recomputed calls from the 5' RACE reads with MiXCR, one row per CDR3 protein. The data hold 45,000 to 55,000 distinct CDR3 sequences, with 5.3% observed a single time. Time point of the sample: sample taken at primary tumor resection. Unsorted samples of tumor, nontumor lung or frozen PBMC had their whole RNA sequenced. The source material was PBMCs, sampled at surgery. The receptor source for this set is a male donor with early-stage non-small cell lung cancer.

There are many counts of this clonotype. The V gene is TRBV20-1, the J gene TRBJ1-1; D not resolved. V was clipped by 0 bases and J by 8 bases, with 13 bases between them. This CDR3 has 13 amino acids. Germline lookup yields CDR1 DFQATT and CDR2 SNEGSKA (reference sequence). CDR3 amino acids: CSARDPGPKEAFF. The CDR3 coding sequence is TGCAGTGCTAGAGATCCGGGTCCAAAAGAAGCTTTCTTT.

The table lists this clonotype with many counts. V usage is TRBV25-1 and J usage is TRBJ2-1; a weak D match, TRBD2 (5 bases). In germline, CDR1 is MGHDK, CDR2 SYGVNS. This CDR3 comprises 15 residues. The germline V and J ends were trimmed by 2 bases and 10 bases, with 18 bases remaining between them. Written as DNA, the CDR3 is TGTGCCAGCAGTGAACGCACGGTGGCGGGTGGCGAGCAGTTCTTC. It codes for CASSERTVAGGEQFF.

The table lists this clonotype with many counts. This may be a read error, as it is one base from a much larger clone. The chain carries TRBV12-3 or TRBV12-4 and TRBJ1-5; the match to TRBD1 covers 11 bases. The CDR3 extends over 15 amino acids. Unmatched junction bases numbered 4, after V lost 6 bases and J lost 3 bases. The CDR3 sequence is CASRLGQGDNQPQHF. CDR3 DNA: TGTGCCAGCAGGTTGGGACAGGGGGACAATCAGCCCCAGCATTTT.

This clonotype was detected ten times or more. J is TRBJ2-7 and V is TRBV19; TRBD1 aligns across 10 bases. Germline V gene lookup returns CDR1 LNHDA and CDR2 SQIVND (reference sequence). The J segment lost 4 bases and the V segment lost 5 bases, leaving 8 bases of the junction unmatched. The CDR3 consists of 15 residues. This CDR3 is CASSVPGTGEYEQYF. CDR3 coding DNA: TGTGCCAGTAGTGTACCAGGGACAGGGGAGTACGAGCAGTACTTC. Full variable domain (missing parts from reference TRBV19 and TRBJ2-7): DGGITQSPKYLFRKEGQNVTLSCEQNLNHDAMYWYRQDPGQGLRLIYYSQIVNDFQKGDIAEGYSVSREKKESFPLTVTSAQKNPTAFYLCASSVPGTGEYEQYFGPGTRLTVT.

The table lists this clonotype with many counts. This chain uses TRBV7-7 with TRBJ2-5, with 8 bases that match TRBD1. CDR1 and CDR2 from the germline V gene are SSHAT and FNYEAQ (reference sequence). The ends lost 3 bases at V and 4 bases at J; junction bases unmatched: 1. This CDR3 is 13 amino acids long. CDR3 DNA sequence: TGTGCCAGCAGCTTCGACAGGGGAGAGACCCAGTACTTC. Translation gives CASSFDRGETQYF.

This clonotype has at least ten counts. This sequence joins TRBV3-1 and TRBJ1-1; 7 positions agree with TRBD1. Germline assignment: CDR1 LGHDT and CDR2 YNNKEL (reference sequence). V dropped 5 bases and J dropped 5; count of bases not matched to a gene: 8. The CDR3 consists of 14 residues. CDR3 region: CASSAGTEGTEAFF. The CDR3 coding sequence is TGTGCCAGCAGCGCCGGGACAGAGGGGACTGAAGCTTTCTTT. Using reference TRBV3-1 and TRBJ1-1 for the parts outside the CDR3, the full variable domain is DTAVSQTPKYLVTQMGNDKSIKCEQNLGHDTMYWYKQDSKKFLKIMFSYNNKELIINETVPNRFSPKSPDKAHLNLHINSLELGDSAVYFCASSAGTEGTEAFFGQGTRLTVV.

This clonotype counts as medium-sized. The gene calls are TRBV20-1 and TRBJ2-7; no reliable D call. There are 12 residues in the CDR3. The ends were cut back, 5 bases at V and 3 bases at J, with 11 bases in the middle. CDR1 and CDR2 from the germline V gene are DFQATT and SNEGSKA (reference sequence). CDR3 in DNA: TGCAGTGCTCAGACTCGAAACTACGAGCAGTACTTC. This encodes CSAQTRNYEQYF.

This clonotype was seen repeatedly, ten times or more. The V and J genes are TRBV29-1 and TRBJ2-3; 8 bases line up with TRBD1. Germline CDR1 SQVTM, CDR2 ANQGSEA. This CDR3 is built from 13 residues. The ends lost 7 bases at V and 2 bases at J; junction bases unmatched: 5. The CDR3 sequence is CSGGTGTTDTQYF. For the CDR3, the DNA is TGCAGCGGAGGGACAGGAACCACAGATACGCAGTATTTT.

The sample holds many counts of this clonotype. The chain links TRBV20-1 to TRBJ1-5; D gene ambiguous. V was shortened by 0 bases and J by 4 bases, with 10 bases between the two germline ends. This CDR3 is 14 amino acids long. Germline assignment: CDR1 DFQATT and CDR2 SNEGSKA (reference sequence). The CDR3 spells CSARDRRRNQPQHF. The CDR3 DNA is TGCAGTGCTAGAGATCGAAGGAGAAATCAGCCCCAGCATTTT.

This clonotype was observed many times. The rearrangement uses TRBV29-1 and TRBJ2-6; no definite D call. Germline values: CDR1 SQVTM, CDR2 ANQGSEA. Trimming cost V 4 bases and J 1 base, with 8 bases left between them. This CDR3 has 14 residues. CDR3 in DNA: TGCAGCGTTGTTTGGAGTTCTGGGGCCAACGTCCTGACTTTC. Encoded protein: CSVVWSSGANVLTF. Looking up the rest from reference TRBV29-1 and TRBJ2-6 gives the full variable domain: SAVISQKPSRDICQRGTSLTIQCQVDSQVTMMFWYRQQPGQSLTLIATANQGSEATYESGFVIDKFPISRPNLTFSTLTVSNMSPEDSSIYLCSVVWSSGANVLTFGAGSRLTVL.

This clonotype was observed at least ten times. The chain couples TRBV5-5 to TRBJ2-1; D gene ambiguous. Trimming pared 4 bases from V and 3 bases from J, leaving 14 bases between. The germline V gene has CDR1 SGHKS and CDR2 YYEKEE (reference sequence). The CDR3 loop spans 15 amino acids. CDR3 in DNA: TGTGCCAGCAGCCCGGTCCTCACCTTCTACAATGAGCAGTTCTTC. This sequence encodes CASSPVLTFYNEQFF.